This TCR beta chain was recorded in a study of control samples from healthy donors and cancer patients (TCRdb year 2020). Turning to this clone: What antigen it recognizes has not been identified. The record has no base qualities; no much larger clone is one base away.

Library preparation was by the immunoSEQ multiplex PCR assay. Entries here come from immuneACCESS through TCRdb and include only in-frame sequences with V and J called. Some clones fail to appear in such tables; in the studies checked, an unresolved V gene covers under half of the shortfall, and the cause of the remainder is unknown. In all, the sample holds around 99,000 clones, and roughly 90% of those were seen once. Of the sample, approximately 18% is held by the ten largest clones. This receptor was identified in a woman in her fifties or sixties in good health. Source material: blood.

The CDR3 loop reads CASGGVNGELFF. The DNA reads TGTGCTAGTGGGGGTGTTAACGGGGAGCTGTTTTTT. The rearrangement joined TRBV12-5 to TRBJ2-2; no confident D gene assignment can be made. The CDR3 sequence holds 12 residues, the cysteine and phenylalanine included. Kept here is only the CDR3 DNA, which spans 36 bases and is read in frame from base 1. V is clipped by 6 bases and J by 7 bases, and the sequence between their germline boundaries is 9 bases long. CDR1 LGHNT and CDR2 FRNRAP were looked up in the germline V gene.